Below, 3 T cell receptor beta chains from the same sample are listed, as sequenced in a study of shared clonotypes between healthy human individuals. TCRdb's table, derived via immunoSEQ multiplex PCR, lists solely in-frame clones and lacks some. The sample contains under 2.5 million clones, just under 95% of which appear only once. Input material: naive CD4+ T cells from PBMCs. The sample's subset: CD45RA+ positively selected. Every receptor here comes from a young man in good health. Some clones in this sample may be carry-over from other donors' samples.

This chain joins TRBV18 and TRBJ2-7; 7 bases are shared with TRBD1. V shed 2 bases, J shed 4 bases, and the junction held 8 bases outside the gene matches. The CDR3 contains 15 residues. Germline V gene lookup returns CDR1 KGHSH and CDR2 LQKENI. CDR3: CASSPTTGQRYEQYF. The CDR3 DNA is TGTGCCAGCTCACCAACCACGGGACAGAGGTACGAGCAGTACTTC.

CDR3 nucleotide sequence: TGTGCCAGCCAACTAGCGGGGACGGGGAATGAGCAGTTCTTC. Protein: CASQLAGTGNEQFF. This sequence joins TRBV7-3 and TRBJ2-1; 10 bases align to TRBD2. Germline trimming cut 8 bases from V and 7 bases from J; bases unmatched to any gene: 8. The germline V gene has CDR1 SGHTA and CDR2 FQGTGA. The CDR3 sequence is 14 residues long.

Notes on this clone: The sample contains more than one DNA sequence encoding this CDR3. This rearrangement joins TRBV6-5 to TRBJ2-7; no reliable D call. Trimming pared 0 bases from V and 4 bases from J, leaving 7 bases between. Germline CDR1 reads MNHEY; CDR2 reads SVGAGI. CDR3 length: 13 amino acids. In DNA, the CDR3 is TGTGCCAGCAGTTACTCCACTGGTTACGAGCAGTACTTC. It translates to CASSYSTGYEQYF.